These 21 T cell receptor beta chains share one sample of origin, sequenced in a study of spatial heterogeneity in lung cancer. The antigens for these receptors are not known. General observations from the study: How many expanded intratumoral alpha and beta TCRs were present tracked the tumor mutation count, which was a count of nonsynonymous mutations.

The time point was: sample taken at primary tumor resection. TCRdb reanalysed the 5' RACE reads using MiXCR and keeps one entry per CDR3 protein. The sample holds 17,000 or so distinct CDR3 sequences, 6% to 6.5% seen once. Specimen: lung tumor tissue, collected at surgery. The receptors were sampled from a male donor with early-stage non-small cell lung cancer.

This clonotype showed up many times. This beta chain is a stray read from a library made for alpha chains; its abundance is not meaningful. This chain connects TRBV9 to TRBJ2-7; D assignment may be TRBD1 or TRBD2 (5 bases each). The CDR3 consists of 16 residues. V was cut by 4 bases and J by 4 bases, with 21 bases left in between. Germline-derived CDR1 and CDR2 are SGDLS and YYNGEE. Here the CDR3 DNA reads TGTGCCAGCAGCCCCCGGGGCGGTAAGGGTATATACGAGCAGTACTTC. Translation gives CASSPRGGKGIYEQYF.

In this sample, this clonotype turned up many times. The library was designed around alpha chains, so this beta chain is a stray read whose abundance carries little weight. The chain combines TRBV7-9 with TRBJ2-1; 8 positions agree with TRBD2. The CDR3 is made up of 13 amino acids. Germline V gene sequence: CDR1 SEHNR, CDR2 FQNEAQ (reference sequence). The CDR3 nucleotides are TGTGTCGAGGGGCTAGCGGGTAACAATGAGCAGTTCTTC. As protein: CVEGLAGNNEQFF.

There are a few counts of this clonotype. This beta chain represents an off-target read in a library built for alpha chains; its size is of limited meaning. This chain connects TRBV5-1 to TRBJ2-4; D perhaps matches TRBD1 (5 bases). CDR3 length equals 14 residues. V lost 7 bases, J lost 0 bases, and 11 bases lay in between. Germline values: CDR1 SGHRS, CDR2 YFSETQ. The CDR3 sequence: CASQPGLAKNIQYF. The CDR3 nucleotides are TGCGCCAGCCAGCCAGGGCTAGCCAAAAACATTCAGTACTTC. Looking up the rest from reference TRBV5-1 and TRBJ2-4 gives the full variable domain: KAGVTQTPRYLIKTRGQQVTLSCSPISGHRSVSWYQQTPGQGLQFLFEYFSETQRNKGNFPGRFSGRQFSNSRSEMNVSTLELGDSALYLCASQPGLAKNIQYFGAGTRLSVL.

This clonotype was observed at least ten times. With the library built for alpha chains, this beta chain is off target and its frequency is not meaningful. V and J are TRBV4-3 and TRBJ2-1; the match to TRBD2 covers 13 bases. V lost 3 bases, J lost 4 bases, and 3 bases stayed unmatched. CDR1 and CDR2 from the germline V gene are LGHNA and YSLEER. CDR3 length equals 16 residues. The CDR3 sequence: CASSHRTSGGYNEQFF. The CDR3 region has the DNA TGCGCCAGCAGCCATCGGACTAGCGGGGGATACAATGAGCAGTTCTTC.

This clonotype was seen at least ten times. Being off target in a library aimed at alpha chains, this beta chain has a size of little meaning. The V call is TRBV18, the J call TRBJ2-3, with TRBD2 matching over 8 bases. The V gene end was trimmed by 1 base and the J gene end by 3 bases; junction bases not matched to a gene: 6. The CDR3 spans 16 residues. Germline assignment: CDR1 KGHSH and CDR2 LQKENI. CDR3 sequence: CASSPLAGTGTDTQYF. The CDR3 DNA reads TGTGCCAGCTCACCACTAGCGGGAACAGGTACAGATACGCAGTATTTT.

A remark on this clonotype: The junction departs from the called germline gene at one end, perhaps through a read error. The library was designed around alpha chains, so this beta chain is a stray read whose abundance carries little weight. The gene calls are TRBV19 and TRBJ1-2; 7 bases are shared with TRBD1. Germline V gives CDR1 LNHDA, CDR2 SQIVND (reference sequence). The CDR3 is 9 residues long. This chain's CDR3 is CALPGQPFF. CDR3 coding DNA: TGTGCACTTCCGGGACAGCCCTTCTTC.

This clonotype appeared many times. Since it is a stray read in a library aimed at alpha chains, this beta chain has a size that is not meaningful. The CDR3 loop reads CSVLGGETQYF. The CDR3 bases are TGCAGCGTTCTAGGGGGAGAGACCCAGTACTTC. The V gene is TRBV29-1, the J gene TRBJ2-5, with TRBD1 as a possible D gene (6 bases). CDR1 is SQVTM, CDR2 ANQGSEA, per germline. V was clipped by 5 bases and J by 4 bases, with 8 bases between them. This CDR3 has 11 residues.

This clonotype was counted ten times or more. For a library built for alpha chains, this beta chain is a stray read; little rests on its size. This chain links TRBV6-6 with TRBJ2-7, with 7 bases identical to TRBD1. Unmatched junction bases numbered 5, after V lost 5 bases and J lost 4 bases. CDR3 length equals 13 residues. Germline loops: CDR1 MNHNY, CDR2 SVGAGI (reference sequence). The CDR3 is CASSKPGGYEQYF. In nucleotides, the CDR3 is TGTGCCAGCAGTAAACCAGGGGGATACGAGCAGTACTTC.

In this sample, this clonotype turned up many times. This beta chain lies outside the target of a library built for alpha chains; its clone size means little. This chain links TRBV10-3 with TRBJ1-2; the D is unclear. CDR3 size: 13 residues. CDR1 is ENHRY, CDR2 SYGVKD, per germline. With 7 bases removed from V and 0 bases from J, the gap between germline ends came to 9 bases. The CDR3 sequence is CAITPDTNYGYTF. CDR3 coding DNA: TGTGCCATCACCCCCGACACTAACTATGGCTACACCTTC.

This clonotype occurred many times. This beta chain is an off-target read within a library intended for alpha chains, so its frequency means little. V is TRBV5-6 and J is TRBJ2-2, with TRBD1 matching over 7 bases. Losses at the gene ends were 3 bases for V and 5 bases for J; bases not matched to a gene: 4. This CDR3 spans 14 amino acids. Germline loops: CDR1 SGHDT, CDR2 YYEEEE. The CDR3 spells CASSSTGLTGELFF. The CDR3 region has the DNA TGTGCCAGCAGCTCGACAGGGTTGACCGGGGAGCTGTTTTTT.

By share, this clonotype ranks as medium-sized (0.01 to 0.1%). Being off target in a library aimed at alpha chains, this beta chain has a size of little meaning. The rearrangement uses TRBV7-2 and TRBJ1-5; no definite D call. The V gene lost 1 base and the J gene lost 1 base, with 8 bases spanning the gap. Germline values: CDR1 SGHTA, CDR2 FQGNSA. This CDR3 spans 15 amino acids. Written as DNA, the CDR3 is TGTGCCAGCAGCTTAGGGCCGGGAAGCAATCAGCCCCAGCATTTT. It specifies CASSLGPGSNQPQHF.

This clonotype was recorded many times. This beta chain turned up in a library designed for alpha chains; as an off-target read, its abundance says little. The chain uses TRBV20-1 and TRBJ1-5; tentative D call: TRBD1 (6 bases). The CDR3 length is 13 residues. CDR1 is DFQATT and CDR2 is SNEGSKA in the germline V gene (reference sequence). Between the trimmed V and J ends, which lost 6 bases and 4 bases, there was a span of 13 bases. The CDR3 region is CSAPSGVNQPQHF. The DNA of the CDR3 is TGCAGTGCGCCTTCAGGGGTGAATCAGCCCCAGCATTTT.

Worth noting for this clonotype: This beta chain is a stray sequence in a library constructed for alpha chains; its clone size is not meaningful. Written as DNA, the CDR3 is TGTGCCAGCAACCGGGACCAATTCCACGAGCAGTACTTC. Translation: CASNRDQFHEQYF. The V gene is TRBV2, the J gene TRBJ2-7; D possibly uses TRBD1 or TRBD2 (5 bases each). The CDR3 spans 13 residues. Germline lookup yields CDR1 SNHLY and CDR2 FYNNEI. With 7 bases removed from V and 5 bases from J, the gap between germline ends came to 15 bases.

This clonotype occurred many times. This beta chain turned up in a library designed for alpha chains; as an off-target read, its abundance says little. The chain carries TRBV27 and TRBJ1-2; the match to TRBD1 covers 8 bases. Germline V lookup: CDR1 MNHEY, CDR2 SMNVEV (reference sequence). The junction had 8 bases not matched to a gene; V was cut back by 3 bases and J by 2 bases. The CDR3 runs 16 residues. The DNA of the CDR3 is TGTGCCAGCAGTTTGTCAGGGGGCGATAGCAACTATGGCTACACCTTC. Amino acids: CASSLSGGDSNYGYTF.

This clonotype was found many times. Little can be read into the size of this beta chain, an off-target read in a library designed for alpha chains. The chain links TRBV11-2 to TRBJ2-7; D gene uncertain. V lost 3 bases and J 7 bases, leaving 7 bases between the germline ends. Germline V CDR1 and CDR2: SGHAT, FQNNGV. The CDR3 sequence is 11 residues long. The CDR3 DNA sequence: TGTGCCAGCAGCTTCGGCACAGAGCAGTACTTC. Protein: CASSFGTEQYF.

A remark on this clonotype: Being off target in a library aimed at alpha chains, this beta chain has a size of little meaning. J is TRBJ1-6 and V is TRBV20-1; D gene unclear. The CDR3 spans 13 residues. Trimming cost V 1 base and J 7 bases, with 8 bases left between them. Germline loops: CDR1 DFQATT, CDR2 SNEGSKA (reference sequence). The CDR3 reads CSARGTGNSPLHF. CDR3 coding DNA: TGCAGTGCTAGAGGAACTGGGAATTCACCCCTCCACTTT.

This clonotype is termed medium-sized. Because the library targeted alpha chains, this beta chain is an off-target read whose size means little. V is TRBV4-1 and J is TRBJ2-2, with TRBD1 identical over 9 bases. The germline V gene has CDR1 MGHRA and CDR2 YSYEKL. This CDR3 is built from 16 residues. V lost 4 bases to trimming and J lost 0 bases; unmatched junction nucleotides: 3. CDR3 amino acids: CASSPGTGPNTGELFF. CDR3 bases: TGCGCCAGCAGCCCCGGGACAGGGCCGAACACCGGGGAGCTGTTTTTT.

This clonotype was counted ten times or more. This beta chain lies outside the target of a library built for alpha chains; its clone size means little. This sequence joins TRBV6-1 and TRBJ1-1; 9 bases fit TRBD1. The germline gives CDR1 MNHNS, CDR2 SASEGT. Trimming took 6 bases from V and 6 from J; bases not matched to a gene: 11. The CDR3 is 15 residues long. CDR3 DNA sequence: TGTGCCAGCAGATTTCCCACAGGGGGCGCATCTGAAGCTTTCTTT. Translating gives CASRFPTGGASEAFF.

There are many counts of this clonotype. For a library built for alpha chains, this beta chain is a stray read; little rests on its size. The chain is built from TRBV28 and TRBJ2-7; a weak D match, TRBD2 (5 bases). The CDR3 runs to 14 residues. Trimming left V 3 bases short and J 3 bases short, with 12 bases between. From germline, CDR1 is MDHEN and CDR2 SYDVKM. The chain's CDR3 is CASSLMQEDYEQYF. In nucleotides, the CDR3 is TGTGCCAGCAGTTTGATGCAGGAGGACTACGAGCAGTACTTC.

In this sample, this clonotype turned up many times. A library made for alpha chains picked up this beta chain off target, so its size means little. DNA of the CDR3: TGTGCCAGCAGCTTAGTACGTACCGGGGAGCTGTTTTTT. Translating gives CASSLVRTGELFF. The chain carries TRBV11-3 and TRBJ2-2; D ambiguous. The CDR3 has 13 residues. CDR1 is SGHNT, CDR2 YENEEA, per germline. Trimming took 1 base from V and 5 from J, leaving 5 bases between them.

This clonotype was counted many times. The library was built for alpha chains, so this beta chain is an off-target read and its size means little. The chain couples TRBV6-1 to TRBJ2-5; 9 bases are a match to TRBD1. With V trimmed by 6 bases and J by 3 bases, 5 bases remained unmatched. Per germline, CDR1 MNHNS and CDR2 SASEGT. This CDR3 region has 14 residues. CDR3 nucleotide sequence: TGTGCCAGCAGCCGGGACAGGGAAGAAGAGACCCAGTACTTC. Translated, it gives CASSRDREEETQYF.